Here is one T cell receptor (beta chain) with its context. The antigen is undetermined. The entry originates in a study of cytomegalovirus exposure and HLA in healthy donors. Whole-study findings and limits: Confirmation was obtained in vitro that a few CMV-associated chains are specific for CMV antigens. Reportedly, fewer N-insertions than the 666-donor mean appeared in an Asian-associated ancestry cluster in a later analysis. Altogether, some 170 TCR beta chains were recorded as cytomegalovirus-associated.

Germline assignment: CDR1 SGHNT and CDR2 YYREEE (reference sequence). Trimming stripped 4 bases from V and 4 bases from J, with 9 bases between. The CDR3 covers 12 residues. The PCR employed 60 Vbeta primers together with 13 Jbeta primers. Under the authors' procedure: Approximately 11 million shared chains were among 80 million or so unique TCR beta chains counted in a later analysis. Profiled with immunoSEQ multiplex PCR; TCRdb holds only in-frame clones, not every one. That table gives V, J and clone size, and the DNA gave D and trimming. The sample carries 170,000 or so clones, less than 90% recorded once.

V is TRBV5-4 and J is TRBJ2-7; D uncertain. Sequences were obtained from PBMCs. The clonotype originates from a male donor in good health and CMV-seropositive. In DNA, the CDR3 is TGTGCCAGCAGCCCGTCCGGGTACGAGCAGTACTTC. Translated, it gives CASSPSGYEQYF.